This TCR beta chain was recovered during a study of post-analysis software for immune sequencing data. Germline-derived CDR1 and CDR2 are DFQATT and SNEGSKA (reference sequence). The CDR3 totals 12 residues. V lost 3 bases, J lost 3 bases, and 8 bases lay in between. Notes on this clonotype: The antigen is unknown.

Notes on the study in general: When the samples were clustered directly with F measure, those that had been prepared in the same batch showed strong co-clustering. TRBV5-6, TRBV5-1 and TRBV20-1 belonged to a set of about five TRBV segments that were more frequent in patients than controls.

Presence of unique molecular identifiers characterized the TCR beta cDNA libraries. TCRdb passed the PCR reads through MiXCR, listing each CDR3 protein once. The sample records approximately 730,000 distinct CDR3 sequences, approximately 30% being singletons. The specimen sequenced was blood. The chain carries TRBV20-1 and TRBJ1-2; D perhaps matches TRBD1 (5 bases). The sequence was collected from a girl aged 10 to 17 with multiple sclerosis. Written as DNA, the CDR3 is TGCAGTGCTAGGGGGGGGTACTATGGCTACACCTTC. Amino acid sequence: CSARGGYYGYTF.